This T cell receptor (beta chain) is drawn from a study of blood T cells in healthy people across ages. Each donor was a healthy Caucasian individual from Russia, aged about 6 to 100. The CDR3 runs 17 residues. Losses at the gene ends were 1 base for V and 8 bases for J; bases not matched to a gene: 8. Germline CDR1 and CDR2: SGHAT and FQNNGV. Study outcomes and limitations: Correlation between TCR beta diversity and naive T cell percentage was strong.

Next came a second PCR, run for about 6 to 12 cycles, which used a sample-barcoded 5' primer along with a J-beta primer mix. A tag from a template-switch adaptor with 12 random nucleotides marked each cDNA molecule. TCRdb re-analysed the 5' RACE reads in MiXCR, keeping a single row per CDR3 protein. The data hold about 800,000 distinct CDR3 sequences, with approximately 25% observed a single time. About this clonotype: Its antigen is unidentified.

A further study also used this sample, focusing on T cells of mothers and their children. Turning to that study: There were over 8.5 million TCR beta CDR3 reads from each mother and several million from each child.

The chain employs TRBV11-2 and TRBJ2-5; 15 positions agree with TRBD2. This receptor was obtained from a boy aged 10-17 years in good health. The sequencing input was blood. The CDR3 sequence is CASSLGGTSGGPNTQYF. CDR3 coding DNA: TGTGCCAGCAGCTTAGGTGGGACTAGCGGGGGGCCTAATACCCAGTACTTC.